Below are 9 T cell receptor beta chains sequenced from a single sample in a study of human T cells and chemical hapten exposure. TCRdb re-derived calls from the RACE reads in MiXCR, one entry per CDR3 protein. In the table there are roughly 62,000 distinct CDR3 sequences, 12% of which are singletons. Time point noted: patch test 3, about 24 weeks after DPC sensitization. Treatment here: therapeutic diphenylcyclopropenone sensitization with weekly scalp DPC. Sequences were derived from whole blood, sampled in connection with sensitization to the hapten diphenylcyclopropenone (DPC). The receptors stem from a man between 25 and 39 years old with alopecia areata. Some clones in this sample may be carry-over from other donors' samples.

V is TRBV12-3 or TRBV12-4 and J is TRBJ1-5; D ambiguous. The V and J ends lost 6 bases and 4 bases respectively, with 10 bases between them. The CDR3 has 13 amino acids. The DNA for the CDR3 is TGTGCCAGCAGCGACGGTAGAAATCAGCCCCAGCATTTT. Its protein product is CASSDGRNQPQHF.

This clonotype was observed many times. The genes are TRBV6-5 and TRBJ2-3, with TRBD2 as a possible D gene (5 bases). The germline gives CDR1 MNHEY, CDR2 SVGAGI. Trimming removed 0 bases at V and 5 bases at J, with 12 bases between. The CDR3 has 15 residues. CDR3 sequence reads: CASSYSTGFGDTQYF. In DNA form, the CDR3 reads TGTGCCAGCAGTTACTCTACGGGGTTTGGAGATACGCAGTATTTT.

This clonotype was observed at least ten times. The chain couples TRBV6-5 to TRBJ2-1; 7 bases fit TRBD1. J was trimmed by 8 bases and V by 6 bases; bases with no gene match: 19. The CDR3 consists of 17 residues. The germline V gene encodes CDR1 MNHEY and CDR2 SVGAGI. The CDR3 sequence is CASSRWSDRVITDEQFF. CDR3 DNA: TGTGCCAGCAGCCGATGGAGCGACAGGGTGATTACGGATGAGCAGTTCTTC.

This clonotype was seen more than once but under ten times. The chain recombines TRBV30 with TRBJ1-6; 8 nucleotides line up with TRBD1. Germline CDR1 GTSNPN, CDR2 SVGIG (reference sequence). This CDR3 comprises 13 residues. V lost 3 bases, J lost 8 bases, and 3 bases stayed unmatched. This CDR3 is CAWRTTGDSPLHF. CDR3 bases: TGTGCCTGGAGGACGACAGGGGATTCACCCCTCCACTTT.

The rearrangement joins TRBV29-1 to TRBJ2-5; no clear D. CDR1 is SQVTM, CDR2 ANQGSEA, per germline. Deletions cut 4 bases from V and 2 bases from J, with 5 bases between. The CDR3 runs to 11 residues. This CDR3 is CSVGVQETQYF. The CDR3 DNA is TGCAGCGTTGGGGTTCAAGAGACCCAGTACTTC.

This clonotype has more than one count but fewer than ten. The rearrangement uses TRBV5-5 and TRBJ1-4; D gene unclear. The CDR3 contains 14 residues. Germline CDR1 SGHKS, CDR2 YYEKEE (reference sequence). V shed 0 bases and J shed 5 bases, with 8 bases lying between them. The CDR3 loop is CASSLVAGNEKLFF. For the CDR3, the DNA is TGTGCCAGCAGCTTGGTAGCTGGGAATGAAAAACTGTTTTTT.

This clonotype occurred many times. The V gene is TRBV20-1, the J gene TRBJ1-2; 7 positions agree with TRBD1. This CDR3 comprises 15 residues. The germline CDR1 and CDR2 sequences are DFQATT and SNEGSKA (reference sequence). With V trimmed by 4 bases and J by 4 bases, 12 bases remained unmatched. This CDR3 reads CSATTPSRDSYGYTF. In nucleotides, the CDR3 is TGCAGTGCTACAACTCCGAGCCGGGACAGCTATGGCTACACCTTC.

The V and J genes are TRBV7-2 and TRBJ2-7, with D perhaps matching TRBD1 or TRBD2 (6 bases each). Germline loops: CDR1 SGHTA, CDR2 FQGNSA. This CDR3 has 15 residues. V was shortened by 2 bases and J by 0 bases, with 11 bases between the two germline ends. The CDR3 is CASSLWGAGSYEQYF. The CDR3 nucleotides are TGTGCCAGCAGCTTATGGGGGGCGGGCTCCTACGAGCAGTACTTC.

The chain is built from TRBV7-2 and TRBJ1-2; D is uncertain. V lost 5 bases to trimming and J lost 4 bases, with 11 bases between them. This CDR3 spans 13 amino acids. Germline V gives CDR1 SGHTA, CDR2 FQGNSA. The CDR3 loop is CASSPTWFYGYTF. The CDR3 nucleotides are TGTGCCAGCAGCCCAACCTGGTTCTATGGCTACACCTTC.